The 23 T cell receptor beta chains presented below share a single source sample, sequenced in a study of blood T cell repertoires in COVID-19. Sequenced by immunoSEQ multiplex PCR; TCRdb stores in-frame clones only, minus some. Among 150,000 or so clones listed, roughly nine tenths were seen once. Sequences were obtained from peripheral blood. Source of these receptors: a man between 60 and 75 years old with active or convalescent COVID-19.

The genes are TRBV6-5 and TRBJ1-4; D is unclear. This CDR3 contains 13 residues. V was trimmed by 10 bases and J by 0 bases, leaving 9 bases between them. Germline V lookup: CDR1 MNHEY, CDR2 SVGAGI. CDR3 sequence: CATMRATNEKLFF. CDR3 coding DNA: TGTGCCACCATGAGGGCAACTAATGAAAAACTGTTTTTT.

The CDR3 DNA is TGTGCCAGCAGTTATCGGGAGACAGGGTTGCACTATGGCTACACCTTC. Encoded protein: CASSYRETGLHYGYTF. This chain uses TRBV6-5 with TRBJ1-2; 7 nucleotides agree with TRBD1. The V gene end was trimmed by 3 bases and the J gene end by 3 bases; junction bases not matched to a gene: 10. Germline CDR1 is MNHEY and CDR2 is SVGAGI. The CDR3 is made up of 16 amino acids.

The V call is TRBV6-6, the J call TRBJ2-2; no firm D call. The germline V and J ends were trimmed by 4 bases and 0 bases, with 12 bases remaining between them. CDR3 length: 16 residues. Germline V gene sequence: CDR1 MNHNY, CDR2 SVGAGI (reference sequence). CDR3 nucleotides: TGTGCCAGCAGTTTCCAGGCCCCCACGAACACCGGGGAGCTGTTTTTT. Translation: CASSFQAPTNTGELFF.

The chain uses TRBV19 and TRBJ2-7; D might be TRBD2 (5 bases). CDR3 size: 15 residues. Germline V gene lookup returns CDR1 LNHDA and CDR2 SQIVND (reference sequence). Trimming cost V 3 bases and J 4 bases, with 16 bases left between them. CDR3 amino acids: CASSIPPAGLYEQYF. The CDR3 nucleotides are TGTGCCAGTAGTATTCCTCCGGCAGGACTTTACGAGCAGTACTTC.

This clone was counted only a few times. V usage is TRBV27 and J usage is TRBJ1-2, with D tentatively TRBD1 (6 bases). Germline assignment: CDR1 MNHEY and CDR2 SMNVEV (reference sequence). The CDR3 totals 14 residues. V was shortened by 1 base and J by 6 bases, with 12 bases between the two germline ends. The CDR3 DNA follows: TGTGCCAGCAGTTTATTGGGGGCGACCGATGGCTACACCTTC. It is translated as CASSLLGATDGYTF.

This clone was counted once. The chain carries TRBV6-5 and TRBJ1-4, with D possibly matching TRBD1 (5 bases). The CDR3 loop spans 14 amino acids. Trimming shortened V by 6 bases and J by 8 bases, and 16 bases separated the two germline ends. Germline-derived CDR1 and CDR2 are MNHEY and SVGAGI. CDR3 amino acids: CASRSHGEGEKLFF. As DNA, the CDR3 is TGTGCCAGCAGATCGCACGGGGAGGGGGAAAAACTGTTTTTT.

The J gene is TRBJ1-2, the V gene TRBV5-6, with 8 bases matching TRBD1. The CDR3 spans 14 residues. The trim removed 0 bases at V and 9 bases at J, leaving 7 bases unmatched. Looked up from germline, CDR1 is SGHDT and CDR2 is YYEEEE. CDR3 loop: CASSLEGRGPSYTF. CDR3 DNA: TGTGCCAGCAGCTTGGAAGGCAGGGGGCCTAGCTACACCTTC.

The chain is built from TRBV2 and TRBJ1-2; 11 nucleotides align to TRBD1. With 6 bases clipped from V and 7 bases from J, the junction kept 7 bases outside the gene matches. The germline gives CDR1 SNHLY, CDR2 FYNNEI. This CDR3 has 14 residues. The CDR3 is CASRRRDRGGGYTF. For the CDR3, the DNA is TGTGCCAGCAGACGCCGGGACAGGGGGGGTGGCTACACCTTC.

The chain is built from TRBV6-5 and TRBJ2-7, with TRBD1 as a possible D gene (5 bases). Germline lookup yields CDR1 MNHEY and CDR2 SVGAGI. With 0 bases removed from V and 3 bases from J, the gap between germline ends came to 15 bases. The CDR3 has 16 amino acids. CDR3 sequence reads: CASSYSTQGRSYEQYF. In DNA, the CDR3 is TGTGCCAGCAGTTACTCGACCCAGGGAAGGAGCTACGAGCAGTACTTC.

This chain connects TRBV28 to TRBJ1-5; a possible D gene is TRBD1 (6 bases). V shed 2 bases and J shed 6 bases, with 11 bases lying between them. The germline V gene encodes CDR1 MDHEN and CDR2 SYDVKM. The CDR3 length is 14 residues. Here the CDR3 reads CASSLRGIAQPQHF. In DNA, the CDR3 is TGTGCCAGCAGTTTAAGGGGGATCGCTCAGCCCCAGCATTTT.

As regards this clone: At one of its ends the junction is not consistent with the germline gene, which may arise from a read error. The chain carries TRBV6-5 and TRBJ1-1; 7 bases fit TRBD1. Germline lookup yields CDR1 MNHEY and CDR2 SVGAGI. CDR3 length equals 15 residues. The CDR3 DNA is TGTGCCAGCAGTTCCGGGACAGACATGAACAATGAAGCTTTCTTT. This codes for CASSSGTDMNNEAFF.

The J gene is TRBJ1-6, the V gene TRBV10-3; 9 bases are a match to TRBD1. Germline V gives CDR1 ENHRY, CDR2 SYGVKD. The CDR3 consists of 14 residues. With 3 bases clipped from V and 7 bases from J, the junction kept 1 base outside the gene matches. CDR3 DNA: TGTGCCATCAGTGATGGGACAGGGAATTCACCCCTCCACTTT. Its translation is CAISDGTGNSPLHF.

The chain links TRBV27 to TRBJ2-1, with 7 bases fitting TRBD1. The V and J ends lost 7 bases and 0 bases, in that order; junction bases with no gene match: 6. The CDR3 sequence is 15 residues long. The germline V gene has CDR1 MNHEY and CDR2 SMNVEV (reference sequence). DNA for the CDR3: TGTGCCAGCACCGTGACAGGGAGCTCCTACAATGAGCAGTTCTTC. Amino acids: CASTVTGSSYNEQFF.

CDR3 sequence (DNA): TGTGCCAGCAGCTTAGAAATAACTAGCGGGGTGTTTGAGCAGTTCTTC. This translates into CASSLEITSGVFEQFF. The V and J genes are TRBV7-6 and TRBJ2-1, with 10 bases identical to TRBD2. In germline, CDR1 is SGHVS, CDR2 FNYEAQ. This CDR3 has 16 residues. V was clipped by 1 base and J by 9 bases; unmatched bases: 9. The full variable domain, completed using reference TRBV7-6 and TRBJ2-1, is GAGVSQSPRYKVTKRGQDVALRCDPISGHVSLYWYRQALGQGPEFLTYFNYEAQQDKSGLPNDRFSAERPEGSISTLTIQRTEQRDSAMYRCASSLEITSGVFEQFFGPGTRLTVL.

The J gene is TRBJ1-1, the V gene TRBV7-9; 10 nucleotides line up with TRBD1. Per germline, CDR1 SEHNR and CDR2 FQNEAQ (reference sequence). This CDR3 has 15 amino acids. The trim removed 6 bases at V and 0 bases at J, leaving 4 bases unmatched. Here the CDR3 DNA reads TGTGCCAGCAGGCCAGACAGGGGGCTGAACACTGAAGCTTTCTTT. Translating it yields CASRPDRGLNTEAFF.

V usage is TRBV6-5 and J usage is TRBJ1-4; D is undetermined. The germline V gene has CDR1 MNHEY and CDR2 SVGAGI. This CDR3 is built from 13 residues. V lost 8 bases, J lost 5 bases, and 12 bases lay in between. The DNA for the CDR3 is TGTGCCAGCGCCGACTACTTGAATGAAAAACTGTTTTTT. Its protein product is CASADYLNEKLFF.

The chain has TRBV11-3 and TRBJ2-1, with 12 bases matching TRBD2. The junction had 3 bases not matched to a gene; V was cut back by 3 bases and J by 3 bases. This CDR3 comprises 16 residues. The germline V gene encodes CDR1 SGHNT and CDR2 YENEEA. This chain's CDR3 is CASSFLTSGGYNEQFF. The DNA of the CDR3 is TGTGCCAGCAGCTTCCTGACTAGCGGGGGCTACAATGAGCAGTTCTTC.

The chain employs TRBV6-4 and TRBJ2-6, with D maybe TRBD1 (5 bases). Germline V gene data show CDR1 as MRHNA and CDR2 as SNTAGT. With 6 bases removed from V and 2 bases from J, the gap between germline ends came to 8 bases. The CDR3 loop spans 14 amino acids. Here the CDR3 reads CASSAGTGANVLTF. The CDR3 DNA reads TGTGCCAGCAGCGCAGGGACTGGGGCCAACGTCCTGACTTTC.

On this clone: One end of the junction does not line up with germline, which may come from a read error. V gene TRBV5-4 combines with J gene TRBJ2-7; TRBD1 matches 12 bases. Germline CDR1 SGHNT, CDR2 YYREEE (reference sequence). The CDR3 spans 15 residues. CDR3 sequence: CASTLGQGASYEQYF. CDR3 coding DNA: TGTGCCAGCACCTTGGGACAGGGGGCTTCCTACGAGCAGTACTTC. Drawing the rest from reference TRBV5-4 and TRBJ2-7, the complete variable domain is ETGVTQSPTHLIKTRGQQVTLRCSSQSGHNTVSWYQQALGQGPQFIFQYYREEENGRGNFPPRFSGLQFPNYSSELNVNALELDDSALYLCASTLGQGASYEQYFGPGTRLTVT.

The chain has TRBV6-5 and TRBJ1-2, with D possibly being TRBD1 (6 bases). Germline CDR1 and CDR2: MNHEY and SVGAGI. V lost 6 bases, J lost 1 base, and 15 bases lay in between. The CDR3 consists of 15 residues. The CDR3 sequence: CASRRNRVDNYGYTF. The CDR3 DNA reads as TGTGCCAGCAGAAGAAACAGGGTTGATAACTATGGCTACACCTTC.

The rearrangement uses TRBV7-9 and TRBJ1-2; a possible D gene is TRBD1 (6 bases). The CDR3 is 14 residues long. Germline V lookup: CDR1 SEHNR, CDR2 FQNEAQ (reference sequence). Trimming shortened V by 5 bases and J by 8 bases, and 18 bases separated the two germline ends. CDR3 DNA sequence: TGTGCCAGCAGCCCAAGGACAGATGTCTACGGCTACACCTTC. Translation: CASSPRTDVYGYTF.

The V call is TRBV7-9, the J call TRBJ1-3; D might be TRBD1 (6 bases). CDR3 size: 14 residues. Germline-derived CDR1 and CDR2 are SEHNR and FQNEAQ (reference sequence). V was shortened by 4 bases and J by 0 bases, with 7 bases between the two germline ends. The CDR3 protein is CASSSGHSGNTIYF. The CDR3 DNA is TGTGCCAGCAGCTCGGGACACTCTGGAAACACCATATATTTT.

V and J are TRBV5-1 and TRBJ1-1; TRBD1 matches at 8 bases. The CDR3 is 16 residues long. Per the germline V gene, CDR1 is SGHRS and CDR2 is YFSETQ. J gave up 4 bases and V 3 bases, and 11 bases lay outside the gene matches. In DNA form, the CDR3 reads TGCGCCAGCAGCTATACAGGGGGTTCACCGGGCACTGAAGCTTTCTTT. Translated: CASSYTGGSPGTEAFF. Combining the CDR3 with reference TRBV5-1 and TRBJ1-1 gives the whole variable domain KAGVTQTPRYLIKTRGQQVTLSCSPISGHRSVSWYQQTPGQGLQFLFEYFSETQRNKGNFPGRFSGRQFSNSRSEMNVSTLELGDSALYLCASSYTGGSPGTEAFFGQGTRLTVV.